Presented here are 13 T cell receptor beta chains from one specimen sequenced in a study of blood T cell repertoires in COVID-19. The table came from immunoSEQ multiplex PCR; TCRdb's copy has only in-frame clones and leaves some out. The profile covers around 71,000 clones, with 85% appearing a single time and approximately 4.8% taken by the ten largest. Sequenced material: peripheral blood. These receptors all stem from a man aged 80 or over with acute or convalescent COVID-19.

J is TRBJ1-1 and V is TRBV2, with 7 positions matching TRBD1. Germline CDR1 is SNHLY and CDR2 is FYNNEI. V dropped 6 bases and J dropped 1; count of bases not matched to a gene: 2. The length of the CDR3 is 13 residues. Written as DNA, the CDR3 is TGTGCCAGCAGAGGGACAGCGAACACTGAAGCTTTCTTT. The encoded protein is CASRGTANTEAFF.

The genes are TRBV6-2 or TRBV6-3 and TRBJ1-1, with TRBD1 as a possible D gene (5 bases). The CDR3 is 13 residues long. CDR1 and CDR2 from the germline V gene are MNHEY and SVGEGT. Trimming removed 5 bases at V and 2 bases at J, with 9 bases between. CDR3 residues: CASSVQANTEAFF. The CDR3 DNA reads as TGTGCCAGCAGTGTACAGGCAAACACTGAAGCTTTCTTT.

The chain uses TRBV6-2 or TRBV6-3 and TRBJ2-2; 7 bases line up with TRBD1. Germline V gives CDR1 MNHEY, CDR2 SVGEGT. The CDR3 runs 15 residues. The junction had 5 bases not matched to a gene; V was cut back by 2 bases and J by 5 bases. The CDR3 nucleotides are TGTGCCAGCAGTTACGAGGGGGCGCTTACCGGGGAGCTGTTTTTT. Protein: CASSYEGALTGELFF.

This rearrangement joins TRBV10-2 to TRBJ2-3; 7 nucleotides agree with TRBD2. Germline CDR1 and CDR2: WSHSY and SAAADI. The CDR3 is made up of 13 amino acids. V shed 8 bases, J shed 2 bases, and the junction held 4 bases outside the gene matches. CDR3 nucleotides: TGCGCCAGCTGGGGGGGACTCACAGATACGCAGTATTTT. Its translation is CASWGGLTDTQYF.

The chain has TRBV7-7 and TRBJ2-1; 14 nucleotides align to TRBD2. Trimming cost V 8 bases and J 1 base; bases outside gene matches: 7. The germline CDR1 and CDR2 sequences are SSHAT and FNYEAQ (reference sequence). The CDR3 totals 17 residues. The CDR3 coding sequence is TGTGCCAGCGACAGGGGACTAGCGGGAGTTTCCTACAATGAGCAGTTCTTC. This translates into CASDRGLAGVSYNEQFF. The whole variable domain, filled in from reference TRBV7-7 and TRBJ2-1, reads GAGVSQSPRYKVTKRGQDVTLRCDPISSHATLYWYQQALGQGPEFLTYFNYEAQPDKSGLPSDRFSAERPEGSISTLTIQRTEQRDSAMYRCASDRGLAGVSYNEQFFGPGTRLTVL.

This chain connects TRBV5-4 to TRBJ2-7, with TRBD1 matching 9 bases. The CDR3 has 15 residues. Germline V gives CDR1 SGHNT, CDR2 YYREEE (reference sequence). Unmatched junction bases numbered 13, after V lost 4 bases and J lost 8 bases. The CDR3 reads CASSTTGGARTKQYF. The CDR3 DNA is TGTGCCAGCAGCACCACAGGGGGCGCCCGGACTAAGCAGTACTTC. Full variable domain (rest looked up from reference TRBV5-4 and TRBJ2-7): ETGVTQSPTHLIKTRGQQVTLRCSSQSGHNTVSWYQQALGQGPQFIFQYYREEENGRGNFPPRFSGLQFPNYSSELNVNALELDDSALYLCASSTTGGARTKQYFGPGTRLTVT.

The chain joins TRBV3-1 (or the pseudogene TRBV3-2) to TRBJ2-3, with D possibly TRBD1 on 6 matching bases. Trimming removed 1 base at V and 6 bases at J, with 20 bases between. From germline, CDR1 is LGHDT and CDR2 YNNKEL (reference sequence). CDR3 length: 17 amino acids. CDR3 sequence (DNA): TGTGCCAGCAGCCAAGGCAGGGCAGGGGCCCCTGAGGATACGCAGTATTTT. As protein: CASSQGRAGAPEDTQYF.

The chain recombines TRBV7-8 with TRBJ2-1; TRBD2 aligns across 8 bases. This CDR3 spans 16 amino acids. The V gene end was trimmed by 4 bases and the J gene end by 2 bases; junction bases not matched to a gene: 7. Germline CDR1 is SGHVS and CDR2 is FQNEAQ. This CDR3 is CASSSYRAGAYNEQFF. In DNA, the CDR3 is TGTGCCAGCAGCTCCTACCGAGCGGGGGCCTACAATGAGCAGTTCTTC.

The rearrangement links TRBV6-2 or TRBV6-3 to TRBJ2-5; unclear D gene. V dropped 0 bases and J dropped 5 bases, with 19 bases sitting between them. The CDR3 has 17 residues. The germline CDR1 and CDR2 sequences are MNHEY and SVGEGT. The DNA of the CDR3 is TGTGCCAGCAGTTACTCGACTTTCCTGGAGCGTCGCGAGACCCAGTACTTC. Translating it yields CASSYSTFLERRETQYF.

This clone is a singleton in its sample. The chain combines TRBV3-1 (or the pseudogene TRBV3-2) with TRBJ2-3; TRBD2 matches 12 bases. CDR1 is LGHDT and CDR2 is YNNKEL in the germline V gene (reference sequence). Trimming took 2 bases from V and 6 from J; bases not matched to a gene: 6. The CDR3 runs to 16 residues. CDR3 protein: CASSQTLAGGPDTQYF. The CDR3 DNA follows: TGTGCCAGCAGCCAAACCCTAGCGGGGGGGCCCGATACGCAGTATTTT.

CDR3 region: CASRSGRYEQYF. DNA of the CDR3: TGTGCCAGCAGATCAGGGAGGTACGAGCAGTACTTC. This chain connects TRBV28 to TRBJ2-7; the D gene is possibly TRBD2 (6 bases). Germline-derived CDR1 and CDR2 are MDHEN and SYDVKM. V shed 6 bases and J shed 4 bases, with 10 bases lying between them. CDR3 size: 12 residues. Together with reference TRBV28 and TRBJ2-7, the CDR3 gives the full variable domain: DVKVTQSSRYLVKRTGEKVFLECVQDMDHENMFWYRQDPGLGLRLIYFSYDVKMKEKGDIPEGYSVSREKKERFSLILESASTNQTSMYLCASRSGRYEQYFGPGTRLTVT.

This clone was recorded once. The gene calls are TRBV5-5 and TRBJ2-7; TRBD1 is a possible D gene (6 bases). The CDR3 loop spans 18 amino acids. Between the trimmed V and J ends, which lost 1 base and 2 bases, there was a span of 22 bases. CDR1 SGHKS and CDR2 YYEKEE come from the germline V gene (reference sequence). In nucleotides, the CDR3 is TGTGCCAGCAGCTTGTACGAGCCCGGGGACACTCTAACCTACGAGCAGTACTTC. Translating it yields CASSLYEPGDTLTYEQYF.

The gene calls are TRBV7-2 and TRBJ2-2; TRBD1 might be the D (6 bases). The CDR3 has 15 residues. From germline, CDR1 is SGHTA and CDR2 FQGNSA. Trimming shortened V by 4 bases and J by 2 bases, and 11 bases separated the two germline ends. Here the CDR3 reads CASSYRVGNTGELFF. CDR3 nucleotide sequence: TGTGCCAGCAGCTACAGGGTTGGAAACACCGGGGAGCTGTTTTTT. The complete variable domain, with remaining parts taken from reference TRBV7-2 and TRBJ2-2, reads GAGVSQSPSNKVTEKGKDVELRCDPISGHTALYWYRQSLGQGLEFLIYFQGNSAPDKSGLPSDRFSAERTGGSVSTLTIQRTQQEDSAVYLCASSYRVGNTGELFFGEGSRLTVL.